This T cell receptor beta chain was recorded in a study of blood T cell repertoires in COVID-19. On the study more broadly: Italy, Spain and the United States were the sources of the convalescent and acute COVID-19 samples. T cells, B-cell-depleted T cells, or PBMCs supplied cDNA or gDNA.

Original processing methods: Estimation of nucleated cell counts relied on the amplification of reference gene primers. Using immunoSEQ multiplex PCR, the repertoire was profiled, and TCRdb retains in-frame clones only, with some absent. V and J calls plus clone size are reproduced from that table; the DNA served to infer D and trimming. The sample has more than 130,000 clones, approximately 87% seen once; the top ten hold 3.5% to 5.5%. This clone was counted a few times. There are 15 residues in the CDR3. Germline V CDR1 and CDR2: MNHEY, SVGAGI. J was trimmed by 8 bases and V by 2 bases; bases with no gene match: 9.

The sequencing sample was made of peripheral blood. The receptor was derived from a woman in her forties with acute or convalescent COVID-19. The rearrangement uses TRBV6-5 and TRBJ2-1; 7 bases line up with TRBD2. This chain's CDR3 is CASSYEAGRSYEQFF. The DNA for the CDR3 is TGTGCCAGCAGTTACGAAGCGGGAAGGTCATATGAGCAGTTCTTC.